Each of the 27 T cell receptor beta chains below was sequenced from the same sample in a study of blood T cells in healthy people across ages. Next came a second PCR, run for about 6 to 11 cycles, which used a sample-barcoded 5' primer along with a J-beta primer mix. Each CDR3 protein is one row after TCRdb ran MiXCR on the 5' RACE reads. The repertoire consists of approximately 810,000 distinct CDR3 sequences, with about 37% occurring once and the leading ten covering 10% to 15%. Specimen: blood. These TCRs come from a man aged 18-30 years in good health.

The sample holds one count of this clonotype. The chain joins TRBV29-1 to TRBJ1-5, with D perhaps matching TRBD1 (5 bases). The V gene's germline CDR1 is SQVTM and CDR2 ANQGSEA. The CDR3 length is 13 residues. With 4 bases removed from V and 6 bases from J, the gap between germline ends came to 13 bases. Written as DNA, the CDR3 is TGCAGCGTTGGGGGGAGGGCCGGTCAGCCCCAGCATTTT. It is translated as CSVGGRAGQPQHF.

V usage is TRBV30 and J usage is TRBJ2-5; 7 bases map to TRBD1. The end of the DNA fits TRBJ2-7 better, so the J call may be wrong. The CDR3 is made up of 13 amino acids. Germline values: CDR1 GTSNPN, CDR2 SVGIG (reference sequence). The CDR3 sequence: CAWSVVGGNEQYF. In DNA, the CDR3 is TGTGCCTGGAGTGTTGTAGGGGGCAACGAGCAGTACTTC.

The rearrangement uses TRBV6-1 and TRBJ2-3; D not certain. This CDR3 is 17 amino acids long. V dropped 5 bases and J dropped 4 bases, with 22 bases sitting between them. Per the germline V gene, CDR1 is MNHNS and CDR2 is SASEGT. The CDR3 loop is CASSTSSALTIADTQYF. The CDR3, as DNA: TGTGCCAGCAGTACGTCCTCCGCCCTCACGATCGCAGATACGCAGTATTTT.

The chain uses TRBV10-3 and TRBJ2-3, with 10 bases that match TRBD2. The CDR3 runs 15 residues. The V segment lost 5 bases and the J segment 1 base; nucleotides outside the gene matches: 3. Per germline, CDR1 ENHRY and CDR2 SYGVKD. Written as DNA, the CDR3 is TGTGCCATCAGTTCCGGGACTAGCGGCACAGATACGCAGTATTTT. Its translation: CAISSGTSGTDTQYF.

This clonotype has more than one count but fewer than ten. The chain is built from TRBV19 and TRBJ1-4; no firm D call. Trimming shortened V by 5 bases and J by 5 bases, and 12 bases separated the two germline ends. The CDR3 is 14 residues long. The V gene's germline CDR1 is LNHDA and CDR2 SQIVND (reference sequence). CDR3 nucleotides: TGTGCCAGTAGTCACCCGAGAAGAAATGAAAAACTGTTTTTT. This codes for CASSHPRRNEKLFF.

This clonotype occurred a few times. The rearrangement joins TRBV10-3 to TRBJ2-5; 12 bases are a match to TRBD2. The trim removed 3 bases at V and 5 bases at J, leaving 16 bases unmatched. The CDR3 sequence is 19 residues long. CDR1 is ENHRY, CDR2 SYGVKD, per germline. CDR3 region: CAISDQRTSGALWGETQYF. DNA for the CDR3: TGTGCCATCAGTGACCAAAGGACTAGCGGGGCCCTCTGGGGGGAGACCCAGTACTTC.

This clonotype was seen ten or more times. The gene calls are TRBV2 and TRBJ1-2; D remains unclear. Trimming removed 2 bases from V and 5 bases from J, with 15 bases in between. This CDR3 is 15 amino acids long. Germline V gives CDR1 SNHLY, CDR2 FYNNEI. In DNA form, the CDR3 reads TGTGCCAGCAGTGAATTAACTGGGCACATTTATGGCTACACCTTC. Its translation is CASSELTGHIYGYTF.

The chain employs TRBV20-1 and TRBJ2-5, with 11 bases that match TRBD1. V lost 0 bases and J lost 4; bases outside the gene matches: 7. The CDR3 is 16 residues long. The germline gives CDR1 DFQATT, CDR2 SNEGSKA (reference sequence). CDR3 amino acids: CSARDWGQGVGETQYF. The CDR3 DNA sequence: TGCAGTGCTAGAGATTGGGGACAGGGGGTGGGAGAGACCCAGTACTTC.

The table lists this clonotype with many counts. The J gene is TRBJ2-1, the V gene TRBV18; D not certain. Germline CDR1 is KGHSH and CDR2 is LQKENI. V was trimmed by 5 bases and J by 0 bases, leaving 11 bases between them. The CDR3 spans 15 residues. The CDR3 sequence: CASSSSTDSYNEQFF. The CDR3 DNA sequence: TGTGCCAGCTCATCATCCACAGACTCCTACAATGAGCAGTTCTTC. Full variable domain (outside the CDR3, taken from reference TRBV18 and TRBJ2-1): NAGVMQNPRHLVRRRGQEARLRCSPMKGHSHVYWYRQLPEEGLKFMVYLQKENIIDESGMPKERFSAEFPKEGPSILRIQQVVRGDSAAYFCASSSSTDSYNEQFFGPGTRLTVL.

V and J are TRBV12-3 or TRBV12-4 and TRBJ2-7; weak D call: TRBD1 (5 bases). CDR3 length equals 13 residues. The V end was cut by 1 base, the J end by 6 bases, with 10 bases between. The CDR3 DNA reads as TGTGCCAGCAGTTTAGACAGGAGAGGCGAGCAGTACTTC. Translating gives CASSLDRRGEQYF.

The chain uses TRBV30 and TRBJ2-1; no clear D gene. Matching the DNA end better, TRBJ2-7 makes the J call doubtful. Germline V lookup: CDR1 GTSNPN, CDR2 SVGIG (reference sequence). CDR3 size: 14 residues. The CDR3 DNA reads as TGTGCCTGGAGTGTTGGCCCGCTAGGTAATGAGCAGTACTTC. Translated, it gives CAWSVGPLGNEQYF.

This clonotype appeared a few times. The genes are TRBV20-1 and TRBJ2-3; 10 bases align to TRBD2. J gave up 2 bases and V 3 bases, and 8 bases lay outside the gene matches. This CDR3 spans 16 amino acids. CDR1 and CDR2 from the germline V gene are DFQATT and SNEGSKA (reference sequence). The CDR3 DNA sequence: TGCAGTGCTAGCCAGGTAGCGGGGGGCCCCACAGATACGCAGTATTTT. Translation gives CSASQVAGGPTDTQYF.

The V call is TRBV5-1, the J call TRBJ2-2, with D possibly being TRBD2 (5 bases). The CDR3 has 14 amino acids. V was cut by 5 bases and J by 4 bases, with 12 bases left in between. Looked up from germline, CDR1 is SGHRS and CDR2 is YFSETQ. The CDR3 spells CASRLRGGTGELFF. CDR3 DNA sequence: TGCGCCAGCAGATTACGGGGTGGCACCGGGGAGCTGTTTTTT. The variable domain in full, completed from reference TRBV5-1 and TRBJ2-2, reads KAGVTQTPRYLIKTRGQQVTLSCSPISGHRSVSWYQQTPGQGLQFLFEYFSETQRNKGNFPGRFSGRQFSNSRSEMNVSTLELGDSALYLCASRLRGGTGELFFGEGSRLTVL.

Comment on this clonotype: A much more abundant neighbour one base away suggests this may be a read error. The chain recombines TRBV7-2 with TRBJ2-7; TRBD1 matches at 7 bases. CDR1 is SGHTA and CDR2 is FQGNSA in the germline V gene. This CDR3 is built from 15 residues. Germline trimming cut 1 base from V and 7 bases from J; bases unmatched to any gene: 10. The CDR3 DNA reads as TGTGCCAGCAGCTTAGACGGGACAGTAAACAATGAGCAGTACTTC. Protein sequence: CASSLDGTVNNEQYF.

This clonotype occurred many times. This chain links TRBV6-9 with TRBJ2-1, with TRBD1 matching over 9 bases. V was pared by 4 bases and J by 9 bases, with 13 bases of the junction left unmatched. Germline V CDR1 and CDR2: MNHGY, SVAAGI. The CDR3 runs to 16 residues. For the CDR3, the DNA is TGTGCCAGCAGTTTTAGGGACAGGGAGCTACAATTTGAGCAGTTCTTC. Translating gives CASSFRDRELQFEQFF.

The V and J genes are TRBV4-3 and TRBJ2-3; D tentatively reads TRBD1 or TRBD2 (5 bases each). The CDR3 runs to 19 residues. V lost 0 bases and J 2 bases, leaving 21 bases between the germline ends. The germline CDR1 and CDR2 sequences are LGHNA and YSLEER. CDR3 nucleotide sequence: TGCGCCAGCAGCCAAGAAGTCTGGGCCGGGACCGCTCACACAGATACGCAGTATTTT. As protein: CASSQEVWAGTAHTDTQYF.

V is TRBV4-1 and J is TRBJ1-2; D ambiguous. The V gene lost 1 base and the J gene lost 2 bases, with 11 bases spanning the gap. This CDR3 is 15 amino acids long. The germline V gene encodes CDR1 MGHRA and CDR2 YSYEKL. The DNA of the CDR3 is TGCGCCAGCAGCCAAGGGTGGCAGAACAACTATGGCTACACCTTC. Translation gives CASSQGWQNNYGYTF.

The table lists this clonotype with a few counts. The V call is TRBV10-3, the J call TRBJ1-5; D uncertain. V was shortened by 3 bases and J by 3 bases, with 9 bases between the two germline ends. Per the germline V gene, CDR1 is ENHRY and CDR2 is SYGVKD. The CDR3 is 14 amino acids. The CDR3 loop reads CAISDNQPNQPQHF. CDR3 nucleotide sequence: TGTGCCATCAGTGACAACCAGCCCAATCAGCCCCAGCATTTT.

V gene TRBV4-3 combines with J gene TRBJ1-2; D gene unclear. Germline loops: CDR1 LGHNA, CDR2 YSLEER. CDR3 length equals 14 residues. Deletions cut 4 bases from V and 3 bases from J, with 12 bases between. The CDR3: CASSPRSSDYGYTF. CDR3 nucleotide sequence: TGCGCCAGCAGCCCTCGCTCTTCGGACTATGGCTACACCTTC.

V and J are TRBV7-8 and TRBJ2-5; TRBD1 or TRBD2 may be the D gene (5 bases each). Trimming took 4 bases from V and 5 from J, leaving 11 bases between them. Germline V gene lookup returns CDR1 SGHVS and CDR2 FQNEAQ. The CDR3 is made up of 13 amino acids. CDR3 nucleotides: TGTGCCAGCAGCTGGGGGATGGGCGAGACCCAGTACTTC. Protein: CASSWGMGETQYF.

The chain combines TRBV5-6 with TRBJ2-5; TRBD1 aligns across 9 bases. V lost 4 bases to trimming and J lost 7 bases; unmatched junction nucleotides: 11. There are 15 residues in the CDR3. The germline CDR1 and CDR2 sequences are SGHDT and YYEEEE. As DNA, the CDR3 is TGTGCCAGCAGCCCGCGGACAGGGGTCGTTGTGACCCAGTACTTC. This translates into CASSPRTGVVVTQYF.

This clonotype was observed a handful of times. This chain joins TRBV25-1 and TRBJ2-1; 7 bases map to TRBD2. The germline V gene has CDR1 MGHDK and CDR2 SYGVNS. V lost 2 bases, J lost 6 bases, and 4 bases stayed unmatched. CDR3 length equals 14 residues. CDR3 coding DNA: TGTGCCAGCAGTGAACATGGGGAGGGCAATGAGCAGTTCTTC. It is translated as CASSEHGEGNEQFF.

V usage is TRBV3-1 and J usage is TRBJ2-3, with 7 bases identical to TRBD2. With 1 base clipped from V and 10 bases from J, the junction kept 8 bases outside the gene matches. Germline CDR1 LGHDT, CDR2 YNNKEL (reference sequence). CDR3 length: 14 residues. The CDR3 region has the DNA TGTGCCAGCAGCCAAGGGGCTAGCGGCCAAGCGCAGTATTTT. It codes for CASSQGASGQAQYF.

This chain links TRBV12-3 or TRBV12-4 with TRBJ1-1, with 9 bases identical to TRBD1. The CDR3 loop spans 15 amino acids. The trim removed 6 bases at V and 2 bases at J, leaving 7 bases unmatched. CDR3 sequence (DNA): TGTGCCAGCAGGACAGGGGGGGATTCCAACACTGAAGCTTTCTTT. As protein: CASRTGGDSNTEAFF.

This clonotype turned up a few times. The chain links TRBV2 to TRBJ2-5; 7 positions match TRBD2. Trimming at V came to 1 base and at J to 0 bases, leaving 2 bases not matched to a gene. This CDR3 contains 15 residues. The germline CDR1 and CDR2 sequences are SNHLY and FYNNEI. The CDR3 bases are TGTGCCAGCAGTGAAGTGGGACTACACCAAGAGACCCAGTACTTC. It translates to CASSEVGLHQETQYF.

The chain recombines TRBV5-1 with TRBJ1-1, with TRBD1 matching 9 bases. Germline assignment: CDR1 SGHRS and CDR2 YFSETQ. Trimming cost V 7 bases and J 4 bases; bases outside gene matches: 8. This CDR3 is 14 amino acids long. DNA of the CDR3: TGCGCCAGCGGGAATGGGACAGGGTTCACTGAAGCTTTCTTT. Encoded protein: CASGNGTGFTEAFF.

The table lists this clonotype with many counts. This rearrangement joins TRBV4-1 to TRBJ2-1; D unclear. Germline V gene sequence: CDR1 MGHRA, CDR2 YSYEKL. V lost 0 bases, J lost 7 bases, and 13 bases lay in between. The CDR3 is 15 amino acids. In DNA, the CDR3 is TGCGCCAGCAGCCAAGATGGTGCATTGATGAATGAGCAGTTCTTC. Its protein product is CASSQDGALMNEQFF.